A single sample gave rise to the 20 T cell receptor beta chains below, sequenced in a study of cytomegalovirus exposure and HLA in healthy donors. Libraries were prepared by immunoSEQ multiplex PCR; TCRdb keeps only in-frame clonotypes and omits some of them. The data hold 200,000 to 250,000 clones, with over 80% observed a single time. Sequenced sample: PBMCs. These receptors were taken from a woman in her 30s in good health and CMV-seropositive.

The chain links TRBV4-3 to TRBJ1-5; D is unclear. Germline lookup yields CDR1 LGHNA and CDR2 YSLEER. Between the trimmed V and J ends, which lost 0 bases and 4 bases, there was a span of 4 bases. The CDR3 sequence is 13 residues long. The DNA for the CDR3 is TGCGCCAGCAGCCAAGACGAGAATCAGCCCCAGCATTTT. Its translation is CASSQDENQPQHF.

The J gene is TRBJ2-5, the V gene TRBV18, with D uncertain. The CDR3 spans 11 residues. Germline CDR1 is KGHSH and CDR2 is LQKENI. V lost 6 bases to trimming and J lost 3 bases, with 5 bases between them. The DNA of the CDR3 is TGTGCCAGCTCGAGAGAAGAGACCCAGTACTTC. Translated, it gives CASSREETQYF.

The chain carries TRBV4-1 and TRBJ2-1; perhaps TRBD2 as D (5 bases). The V gene lost 0 bases and the J gene lost 10 bases, with 16 bases spanning the gap. The CDR3 consists of 15 residues. Germline assignment: CDR1 MGHRA and CDR2 YSYEKL. This CDR3 reads CASSQDLPGMDEQFF. The CDR3 region has the DNA TGCGCCAGCAGCCAAGATTTACCGGGGATGGACGAGCAGTTCTTC.

The chain couples TRBV5-1 to TRBJ1-2; a weak D match, TRBD1 (5 bases). Trimming shortened V by 0 bases and J by 8 bases, and 14 bases separated the two germline ends. The CDR3 is 14 amino acids. Germline V lookup: CDR1 SGHRS, CDR2 YFSETQ. The CDR3: CASSLEWGRDGYTF. CDR3 DNA sequence: TGCGCCAGCAGCTTGGAATGGGGCCGCGACGGCTACACCTTC.

Remarks on this clone: Other nucleotide sequences from this sample produce the same CDR3. The chain joins TRBV27 to TRBJ2-7; no definite D call. CDR1 and CDR2 (germline): MNHEY, SMNVEV (reference sequence). This CDR3 has 13 amino acids. The ends were cut back, 2 bases at V and 1 base at J, with 6 bases in the middle. CDR3 in DNA: TGTGCCAGCAGTTTAGGCGGTTCCTACGAGCAGTACTTC. As protein: CASSLGGSYEQYF.

The rearrangement joins TRBV25-1 to TRBJ1-4; D remains unclear. V lost 3 bases to trimming and J lost 8 bases, with 16 bases between them. The CDR3 sequence is 15 residues long. Looked up from germline, CDR1 is MGHDK and CDR2 is SYGVNS. The CDR3 sequence: CASSEDRAGEEKLFF. CDR3 DNA sequence: TGTGCCAGCAGTGAGGACCGGGCGGGAGAAGAAAAACTGTTTTTT.

The V gene is TRBV7-9, the J gene TRBJ2-7; a possible D gene is TRBD2 (5 bases). Germline V gives CDR1 SEHNR, CDR2 FQNEAQ (reference sequence). Trimming cost V 1 base and J 0 bases, with 7 bases left between them. The CDR3 totals 14 residues. The CDR3 reads CASSLGGDSYEQYF. The CDR3 DNA sequence: TGTGCCAGCAGCTTAGGGGGAGACTCCTACGAGCAGTACTTC. The full variable domain, completed using reference TRBV7-9 and TRBJ2-7, is DTGVSQNPRHKITKRGQNVTFRCDPISEHNRLYWYRQTLGQGPEFLTYFQNEAQLEKSRLLSDRFSAERPKGSFSTLEIQRTEQGDSAMYLCASSLGGDSYEQYFGPGTRLTVT.

This chain's CDR3 is CASNPRGRESFNEQFF. The CDR3 DNA is TGTGCCAGCAACCCCAGGGGGCGGGAGAGCTTCAATGAGCAGTTCTTC. The genes are TRBV7-8 and TRBJ2-1; D might be TRBD1 (8 bases). The CDR3 contains 16 residues. CDR1 and CDR2 (germline): SGHVS, FQNEAQ. Trimming removed 7 bases from V and 6 bases from J, with 22 bases in between.

The chain couples TRBV30 to TRBJ1-2, with D possibly TRBD1 on 6 matching bases. The V end was cut by 3 bases, the J end by 4 bases, with 18 bases between. The CDR3 contains 15 residues. From germline, CDR1 is GTSNPN and CDR2 SVGIG (reference sequence). In DNA form, the CDR3 reads TGTGCCTGGAGCCCCCCTCGCGGGACAACCTATGGCTACACCTTC. Translation: CAWSPPRGTTYGYTF.

This chain connects TRBV15 to TRBJ2-5, with 14 bases fitting TRBD2. The junction had 6 bases not matched to a gene; V was cut back by 1 base and J by 5 bases. Germline CDR1 is LNHNV and CDR2 is YYDKDF (reference sequence). The CDR3 spans 17 residues. CDR3 DNA sequence: TGTGCCACCAGCAGAGCGGGACTAGCGGGAGACGGGGAGACCCAGTACTTC. Protein product: CATSRAGLAGDGETQYF.

The V and J genes are TRBV6-1 and TRBJ1-3; D is ambiguous. The length of the CDR3 is 12 residues. Trimming took off 5 bases at V and 4 bases at J, with 6 bases between the two ends. CDR1 and CDR2 from the germline V gene are MNHNS and SASEGT. The CDR3 is CASSPRGNTIYF. Here the CDR3 DNA reads TGTGCCAGCAGTCCCAGGGGAAACACCATATATTTT.

This sequence joins TRBV2 and TRBJ2-2; 12 nucleotides match TRBD2. Losses at the gene ends were 10 bases for V and 8 bases for J; bases not matched to a gene: 23. The CDR3 consists of 19 residues. Germline V gives CDR1 SNHLY, CDR2 FYNNEI. In DNA form, the CDR3 reads TGTGCCATCAAGCTTCCCACCAGGCCCACTAGCGGGAGGATGGGGGAGCTGTTTTTT. It codes for CAIKLPTRPTSGRMGELFF.

V usage is TRBV29-1 and J usage is TRBJ2-1, with D unclear. This CDR3 spans 13 amino acids. V was clipped by 4 bases and J by 4 bases, with 11 bases between them. The germline gives CDR1 SQVTM, CDR2 ANQGSEA. The CDR3 region is CSVGWMGYNEQFF. CDR3 in DNA: TGCAGCGTTGGGTGGATGGGGTACAATGAGCAGTTCTTC.

The rearrangement uses TRBV6-5 and TRBJ1-5; no clear D. V was trimmed by 6 bases and J by 0 bases, leaving 9 bases between them. The germline V gene encodes CDR1 MNHEY and CDR2 SVGAGI. The CDR3 extends over 14 amino acids. CDR3 region: CASSSGYSNQPQHF. The CDR3 DNA follows: TGTGCCAGCAGCTCCGGGTATAGCAATCAGCCCCAGCATTTT.

The chain couples TRBV2 to TRBJ2-2, with 11 bases fitting TRBD2. This CDR3 region has 18 residues. Germline CDR1 is SNHLY and CDR2 is FYNNEI. The junction had 7 bases not matched to a gene; V was cut back by 1 base and J by 3 bases. The CDR3 nucleotides are TGTGCCAGCAGTGAAGGACTAGCGGGAAGAATTGACACCGGGGAGCTGTTTTTT. Its translation: CASSEGLAGRIDTGELFF.

The genes are TRBV11-2 and TRBJ2-1; 10 bases are a match to TRBD2. J gave up 10 bases and V 1 base, and 10 bases lay outside the gene matches. The CDR3 length is 16 residues. Germline values: CDR1 SGHAT, CDR2 FQNNGV. The CDR3 DNA follows: TGTGCCAGCAGCTTAGTTGTAGCGGGAGGTCCCGAGGAGCAGTTCTTC. Amino acid sequence: CASSLVVAGGPEEQFF.

This sequence joins TRBV7-2 and TRBJ2-7; tentatively, D is TRBD2 (5 bases). V was pared by 5 bases and J by 3 bases, with 14 bases between. Germline assignment: CDR1 SGHTA and CDR2 FQGNSA. The CDR3 length is 14 residues. CDR3 coding DNA: TGTGCCAGCAGCCCGCGAGGGCAGATCTACGAGCAGTACTTC. Translating gives CASSPRGQIYEQYF. Combining the CDR3 with reference TRBV7-2 and TRBJ2-7 gives the whole variable domain GAGVSQSPSNKVTEKGKDVELRCDPISGHTALYWYRQSLGQGLEFLIYFQGNSAPDKSGLPSDRFSAERTGGSVSTLTIQRTQQEDSAVYLCASSPRGQIYEQYFGPGTRLTVT.

The genes are TRBV6-6 and TRBJ1-1, with D maybe TRBD1 (5 bases). Between the trimmed V and J ends, which lost 6 bases and 4 bases, there was a span of 12 bases. CDR3 size: 13 residues. Per germline, CDR1 MNHNY and CDR2 SVGAGI (reference sequence). CDR3 in amino acids: CASRLRESTEAFF. CDR3 sequence (DNA): TGTGCCAGCAGGCTCAGGGAGAGCACTGAAGCTTTCTTT.

The V call is TRBV7-9, the J call TRBJ2-1, with 7 bases that match TRBD1. This CDR3 comprises 14 residues. The V and J ends lost 5 bases and 8 bases, in that order; junction bases with no gene match: 9. CDR1 and CDR2 from the germline V gene are SEHNR and FQNEAQ (reference sequence). Here the CDR3 DNA reads TGTGCCAGCAGCCCCACAGGGGATTGGGATGAGCAGTTCTTC. Amino acids: CASSPTGDWDEQFF.

V and J are TRBV30 and TRBJ1-5; 7 bases fit TRBD1. J lost 2 bases, V lost 6 bases, and 7 bases had no gene match. Germline V CDR1 and CDR2: GTSNPN, SVGIG (reference sequence). This CDR3 is built from 14 residues. This CDR3 is CACNRGSGNQPQHF. The CDR3 DNA sequence: TGTGCCTGTAACAGGGGTTCCGGCAATCAGCCCCAGCATTTT.